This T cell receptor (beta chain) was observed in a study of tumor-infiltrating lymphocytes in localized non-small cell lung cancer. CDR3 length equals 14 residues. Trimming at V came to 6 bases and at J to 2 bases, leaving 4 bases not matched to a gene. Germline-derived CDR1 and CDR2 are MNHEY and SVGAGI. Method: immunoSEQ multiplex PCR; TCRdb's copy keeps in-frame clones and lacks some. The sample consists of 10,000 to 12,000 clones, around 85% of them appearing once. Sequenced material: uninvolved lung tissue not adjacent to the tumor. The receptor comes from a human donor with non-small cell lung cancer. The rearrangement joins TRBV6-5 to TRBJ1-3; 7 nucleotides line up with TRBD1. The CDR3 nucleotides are TGTGCCAGCAGCTACGACAGGGCTGGAAACACCATATATTTT. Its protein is CASSYDRAGNTIYF.